Following are 28 T cell receptor beta chains from one sample sequenced in a study of tumor and adjacent non-tumor tissue in lung cancer. A modified ARM-PCR protocol with three rounds of nested PCR amplified TCRbeta. TCRdb itself ran the multiplex PCR reads through MiXCR, one entry per CDR3 protein. The table includes 81,000 or so distinct CDR3 sequences, approximately 79% detected once. No cell sorting was done before RNA was extracted from the tissue. Input material: lung tumor tissue. The origin of the receptors is a woman in her forties or fifties with non-small cell lung cancer.

Turning to this clonotype: A junction boundary mismatches the germline segment, possibly from a read error. This chain uses TRBV20-1 with TRBJ2-7, with TRBD2 as a possible D gene (5 bases). Germline assignment: CDR1 DFQATT and CDR2 SNEGSKA (reference sequence). This CDR3 contains 13 residues. Here the CDR3 DNA reads TGCATTGCTAATCATCGTGCGGGTTACGAGCTGTACTTC. Its translation is CIANHRAGYELYF.

Of note for this clonotype: Being one base from a much bigger clone, this may be a read error. DNA for the CDR3: TGCACCAGCAGGGAAGGAGGGACTAACAATGAGCAGTTCTTC. The encoded protein is CTSREGGTNNEQFF. The chain is built from TRBV10-2 and TRBJ2-1; 7 bases fit TRBD2. The germline V gene has CDR1 WSHSY and CDR2 SAAADI. The CDR3 totals 14 residues.

With respect to this clonotype: The junction does not match germline at one end; this may be a read error. The chain employs TRBV11-2 and TRBJ2-1, with D uncertain. CDR1 is SGHAT, CDR2 FQNNGV, per germline. This CDR3 spans 12 amino acids. The CDR3 protein is CASRSNRDEQSF. Here the CDR3 DNA reads TGTGCCAGCAGATCCAATAGGGATGAGCAGTCCTTC.

Turning to this clonotype: The junction and the germline gene differ at one end; a read error may be behind it. The V gene is TRBV6-6, the J gene TRBJ2-4; possibly TRBD2 for D (6 bases). This CDR3 is built from 20 residues. Germline assignment: CDR1 MNHNY and CDR2 SVGAGI (reference sequence). The CDR3 sequence: CASSYSVAVLADLAKNIRYF. The CDR3 DNA sequence: TGTGCCAGCAGTTACTCAGTCGCGGTCTTAGCGGATTTAGCCAAAAACATTCGGTACTTC.

The chain has TRBV20-1 and TRBJ2-1, with 10 bases fitting TRBD2. There are 18 residues in the CDR3. With V trimmed by 4 bases and J by 6 bases, 18 bases remained unmatched. Germline V gene data show CDR1 as DFQATT and CDR2 as SNEGSKA (reference sequence). CDR3 sequence reads: CSATDDTSGKTWGNEQFF. CDR3 sequence (DNA): TGCAGTGCTACAGATGATACTAGCGGGAAAACGTGGGGCAATGAGCAGTTCTTC.

About this clonotype: An end of the junction does not agree with germline; a read error may underlie this. The chain is built from TRBV5-1 and TRBJ2-2, with TRBD1 matching over 8 bases. The CDR3 consists of 15 residues. Germline V gives CDR1 SGHRS, CDR2 YFSETQ. The CDR3 sequence is CASREGQADTGELFF. The CDR3 DNA reads as TGCGCCAGCAGGGAGGGACAGGCGGACACCGGGGAGCTGTTTTTC.

About this clonotype itself: The junction and the germline gene differ at one end; a read error may be behind it. This rearrangement joins TRBV12-3 or TRBV12-4 to TRBJ2-1, with 8 bases lining up with TRBD2. The CDR3 has 18 residues. In nucleotides, the CDR3 is TGTACCAGCACCCCCGGGGGGGTTGAGTGGGGGGGGTGGAATGAGCAGTTCTTC. Its translation is CTSTPGGVEWGGWNEQFF.

The chain carries TRBV11-2 and TRBJ1-5, with unresolved D. The V gene's germline CDR1 is SGHAT and CDR2 FQNNGV. The CDR3 runs to 14 residues. V shed 8 bases and J shed 2 bases, with 13 bases lying between them. CDR3 in amino acids: CASLAGRGNQPQHF. The CDR3 DNA sequence: TGTGCCAGCTTAGCGGGCCGAGGCAATCAGCCCCAGCATTTT. Complete variable domain (other parts from reference TRBV11-2 and TRBJ1-5): EAGVAQSPRYKIIEKRQSVAFWCNPISGHATLYWYQQILGQGPKLLIQFQNNGVVDDSQLPKDRFSAERLKGVDSTLKIQPAKLEDSAVYLCASLAGRGNQPQHFGDGTRLSIL.

As to this clonotype: Germline is not matched at one junction end, which may reflect a read error. V gene TRBV20-1 combines with J gene TRBJ2-6, with D perhaps matching TRBD1 or TRBD2 (5 bases each). The CDR3 runs 15 residues. Germline V gene lookup returns CDR1 DFQATT and CDR2 SNEGSKA (reference sequence). The CDR3 reads CSARDRGVVANVLSF. CDR3 coding DNA: TGCAGTGCTAGAGATCGAGGGGTAGTGGCCAACGTCCTGAGTTTC.

Notes on this clonotype: The junction shows a germline mismatch at one end, possibly a read error. CDR3: CASRGTGDSSLHF. DNA for the CDR3: TGTGCCAGTAGAGGGACAGGGGATTCATCCCTCCACTTT. The chain employs TRBV6-5 and TRBJ1-6, with TRBD1 matching over 10 bases. The germline CDR1 and CDR2 sequences are MNHEY and SVGAGI. This CDR3 has 13 residues.

Turning to this clonotype: The germline gene is not matched at one end of the junction; a read error may be the cause. The chain combines TRBV6-6 with TRBJ1-1; D is ambiguous. The CDR3 is 12 residues long. Per the germline V gene, CDR1 is MNHNY and CDR2 is SVGAGI (reference sequence). The CDR3 reads CASSPFNTETFF. The DNA of the CDR3 is TGTGCCAGCAGTCCCTTTAACACTGAAACTTTCTTT.

Concerning this clonotype itself: Sequence at one end of the junction differs from germline and may be a read error. This chain links TRBV6-5 with TRBJ2-2; TRBD2 is a possible D gene (5 bases). Germline lookup yields CDR1 MNHEY and CDR2 SVGAGI. The CDR3 extends over 13 amino acids. CDR3: CPNSPALVGEPFF. The CDR3 DNA is TGTCCCAACAGCCCCGCCTTGGTCGGGGAGCCGTTTTTT.

The chain couples TRBV20-1 to TRBJ2-7; 7 positions agree with TRBD2. The CDR3 contains 18 residues. V lost 7 bases to trimming and J lost 0 bases; unmatched junction nucleotides: 21. From germline, CDR1 is DFQATT and CDR2 SNEGSKA (reference sequence). CDR3 DNA: TGCAGTGTTATGGTGGTAGCGGGCCATAAGACCGACTCCTACGAGCAGTACTTC. This gives the protein CSVMVVAGHKTDSYEQYF.

With regard to this clonotype: The missing conserved phenylalanine or tryptophan at the end of this CDR3 makes a read error likely. The gene calls are TRBV5-5 and TRBJ2-5; D unclear. Per the germline V gene, CDR1 is SGHKS and CDR2 is YYEKEE (reference sequence). CDR3 length: 14 residues. CDR3 in amino acids: CASSLLALQETQYL. The CDR3 DNA sequence: TGTGCTAGCAGCTTGTTGGCTCTTCAAGAGACCCAGTACTTA.

The rearrangement links TRBV6-1 to TRBJ1-6, with TRBD1 identical over 7 bases. Trimming at V came to 0 bases and at J to 15 bases, leaving 14 bases not matched to a gene. Germline-derived CDR1 and CDR2 are MNHNS and SASEGT. This CDR3 comprises 16 residues. The CDR3 coding sequence is TGTGCCAGCAGTGAAGCGCCAGGGACAGTTAATCCACTCCTCCACTTT. Protein: CASSEAPGTVNPLLHF.

Concerning this clonotype: A much larger clone lies one base from this, so it may be a read error. V is TRBV20-1 and J is TRBJ1-5, with 8 nucleotides matching TRBD1. From germline, CDR1 is DFQATT and CDR2 SNEGSKA (reference sequence). The ends lost 4 bases at V and 12 bases at J; junction bases unmatched: 11. This CDR3 is built from 13 residues. The CDR3 DNA follows: TGCAGTGCTATGTCAGGGGGCAATAAGCTCCAGCATTTT. Protein product: CSAMSGGNKLQHF.

This clonotype was counted a single time. The junction departs from the called germline gene at one end, perhaps through a read error. This CDR3 reads CASSDSGGYTF. The CDR3 nucleotides are TGTGCCAGCAGCGACTCGGGTGGCTACACTTTC. The chain couples TRBV5-4 to TRBJ1-2, with D unclear. The CDR3 loop spans 11 amino acids. The V gene's germline CDR1 is SGHNT and CDR2 YYREEE (reference sequence).

Comments on this clonotype: Here the CDR3 omits its conserved ending phenylalanine or tryptophan, so a read error is the likely source. The chain combines TRBV28 with TRBJ2-1; 7 bases align to TRBD1. Per the germline V gene, CDR1 is MDHEN and CDR2 is SYDVKM. The CDR3 contains 14 residues. CDR3 DNA sequence: TGTGTCAGCAATCCGGGACAGCACTACAATGAGCAGTTCTCC. Translating it yields CVSNPGQHYNEQFS.

The chain recombines TRBV20-1 with TRBJ2-4; 9 bases align to TRBD1. J lost 6 bases, V lost 3 bases, and 15 bases had no gene match. This CDR3 has 17 amino acids. Germline V gives CDR1 DFQATT, CDR2 SNEGSKA (reference sequence). CDR3 sequence: CSASVTGGARSGNIQYF. The CDR3 coding sequence is TGCAGTGCTAGCGTCACAGGGGGCGCGCGATCCGGAAACATTCAGTACTTC.

With regard to this clonotype: One end of the junction varies from germline; a read error may be responsible. The chain has TRBV12-3 or TRBV12-4 and TRBJ2-5; D perhaps matches TRBD1 (5 bases). CDR3 length equals 14 residues. The chain's CDR3 is CATSFGANQETRYF. CDR3 nucleotides: TGTGCAACCAGTTTTGGGGCCAACCAAGAGACCCGGTACTTC.

A note on this clonotype: Since the CDR3 does not end with the conserved phenylalanine or tryptophan, this likely comes from a read error. The chain couples TRBV12-3 or TRBV12-4 to TRBJ2-7; D gene ambiguous. The CDR3 is made up of 12 amino acids. CDR3 sequence: CPSSPGLYEQYS. CDR3 DNA: TGTCCCAGCAGTCCGGGCCTCTACGAGCAGTACTCC.

Only one count was recorded for this clonotype. Compared with germline, one end of the junction differs, possibly owing to a read error. The chain joins TRBV12-3 or TRBV12-4 to TRBJ1-4; D is unresolved. The length of the CDR3 is 15 residues. The CDR3 bases are TGTGCCAGTGACATTATCGCTCCAACTAATGATAAACTGTTTTTT. It specifies CASDIIAPTNDKLFF.

The chain uses TRBV4-1 and TRBJ1-1; TRBD1 matches at 7 bases. The CDR3 extends over 16 amino acids. Germline CDR1 and CDR2: MGHRA and YSYEKL. CDR3 sequence reads: CSNSQDLYRGNTEAFF. The CDR3 nucleotides are TGCAGCAACAGCCAAGATCTCTACAGGGGGAACACTGAAGCTTTCTTT.

Notes on this clonotype: Its ends do not fully match the called genes, so a read error is possible. V is TRBV4-3 and J is TRBJ2-7; D is uncertain. Germline V gene data show CDR1 as LGHNA and CDR2 as YSLEER. The CDR3 has 15 residues. CDR3 loop: CASSHRIGESYEKNF. In nucleotides, the CDR3 is TGCGCCAGCAGCCACCGGATCGGAGAGTCCTACGAGAAGAACTTC.

Of note for this clonotype: Germline and junction disagree at one end, which may indicate a read error. The chain is built from TRBV4-1 and TRBJ1-1; D is perhaps TRBD1 (5 bases). This CDR3 region has 16 residues. From germline, CDR1 is MGHRA and CDR2 YSYEKL. CDR3 protein: CASSQDLYRWNTKAFF. In nucleotides, the CDR3 is TGCGCCAGCAGTCAAGATTTGTACAGGTGGAACACTAAAGCTTTCTTT.

DNA for the CDR3: TGTGCCAGCAGCTTAGAGCTGGGGGGGGAACAGTACTTC. It yields the protein CASSLELGGEQYF. The rearrangement links TRBV11-2 to TRBJ2-7, with 7 bases identical to TRBD2. J was trimmed by 10 bases and V by 0 bases; bases with no gene match: 6. CDR1 and CDR2 from the germline V gene are SGHAT and FQNNGV. The CDR3 length is 13 residues.

This clonotype appeared a single time. Mismatch with germline at one junction end may stem from a read error. CDR3 nucleotide sequence: TGTGCCAGCACAGTAGATACCGGGGAGGGCACTGAAGCTATCTTT. The encoded protein is CASTVDTGEGTEAIF. The J gene is TRBJ1-1, the V gene TRBV11-1; D gene uncertain. Germline V gene lookup returns CDR1 SGHAT and CDR2 FQDESV (reference sequence). The CDR3 consists of 15 residues.

To note about this clonotype: The junction departs from the called germline gene at one end, perhaps through a read error. The chain joins TRBV4-2 to TRBJ1-2; no definite D call. This CDR3 contains 13 residues. The germline V gene has CDR1 LGHNA and CDR2 YNFKEQ. CDR3 sequence (DNA): TGTCCCAGCAGTCAAGATTCGGGCTATGGCTACACCTTC. Protein: CPSSQDSGYGYTF.